The sequence of this T cell receptor (beta chain) was determined in a study of T cells in Graves' hyperthyroidism and ophthalmopathy. Study background: Prior to any treatment, at the point of initial diagnosis, peripheral blood was collected. Study findings and constraints: The blood repertoire included most of the expanded thyroid clonotypes above 0.001. Through a model of 13 V-J features, ophthalmopathy was separated from stable hyperthyroidism.

Across 18 months, stable Graves' hyperthyroidism was marked by no progression to ophthalmopathy. In its sample, this clonotype was seen many times. Its antigen is still unknown. The CDR3 regions of TCR beta were amplified from RNA transcripts. A first-round RT-PCR of the TCR CDR3 used the HTBI primer set. TCRdb itself ran the multiplex PCR reads through MiXCR, one entry per CDR3 protein. The sample records hundreds of thousands of distinct CDR3 sequences, around 17% being singletons. The V gene end was trimmed by 8 bases and the J gene end by 1 base; junction bases not matched to a gene: 2. The CDR3 has 13 amino acids. In germline, CDR1 is SNHLY, CDR2 FYNNEI.

The V gene is TRBV2, the J gene TRBJ1-1; 9 nucleotides agree with TRBD1. Sequenced material: blood. The receptor was isolated from a woman between 18 and 30 years old with Graves' hyperthyroidism. The CDR3 coding sequence is TGTGCCAGCCGGGACAGGGAGAACACTGAAGCTTTCTTT. Translated, it gives CASRDRENTEAFF.